The 16 T cell receptor beta chains given below trace back to one sample, sequenced in a study of blood T cells in healthy people across ages. The second PCR ran roughly 6 to 11 cycles with a sample-barcoded 5' primer and J-beta primers. A single record per CDR3 protein comes from TCRdb applying MiXCR to the 5' RACE reads. This table has about 780,000 distinct CDR3 sequences, about 47% appearing once. Sample: blood. Source of these receptors: a man older than 75 in good health.

The chain recombines TRBV29-1 with TRBJ2-3; TRBD1 or TRBD2 may be the D gene (5 bases each). V was clipped by 3 bases and J by 9 bases, with 22 bases between them. CDR3 length: 15 residues. CDR1 SQVTM and CDR2 ANQGSEA come from the germline V gene. The chain's CDR3 is CSVDRDVGSRRTQYF. DNA for the CDR3: TGCAGCGTTGATCGGGACGTTGGGTCGCGCCGCACGCAGTATTTT.

V and J are TRBV25-1 and TRBJ2-5; unclear D gene. CDR1 is MGHDK, CDR2 SYGVNS, per germline. V lost 4 bases to trimming and J lost 1 base, with 7 bases between them. This CDR3 has 13 amino acids. In nucleotides, the CDR3 is TGTGCCAGCAGTGTCCCCCCCCAAGAGACCCAGTACTTC. It specifies CASSVPPQETQYF.

This clonotype was observed at least ten times. The chain links TRBV18 to TRBJ2-1; TRBD2 aligns across 9 bases. CDR1 is KGHSH and CDR2 is LQKENI in the germline V gene. With 6 bases clipped from V and 7 bases from J, the junction kept 7 bases outside the gene matches. This CDR3 has 14 residues. The CDR3 reads CASSPVAGGNEQFF. Here the CDR3 DNA reads TGTGCCAGCTCCCCTGTTGCGGGGGGGAATGAGCAGTTCTTC.

The chain employs TRBV15 and TRBJ2-7; no firm D call. V lost 1 base and J 4 bases, leaving 14 bases between the germline ends. This CDR3 is 15 amino acids long. The germline gives CDR1 LNHNV, CDR2 YYDKDF (reference sequence). In nucleotides, the CDR3 is TGTGCCACCAGCAGAGGGGGAAGCAGTGGGTACGAGCAGTACTTC. As protein: CATSRGGSSGYEQYF. Supplemented by reference TRBV15 and TRBJ2-7, the full variable domain reads DAMVIQNPRYQVTQFGKPVTLSCSQTLNHNVMYWYQQKSSQAPKLLFHYYDKDFNNEADTPDNFQSRRPNTSFCFLDIRSPGLGDTAMYLCATSRGGSSGYEQYFGPGTRLTVT.

V is TRBV6-5 and J is TRBJ2-2; D is possibly TRBD1 (6 bases). The V end was cut by 4 bases, the J end by 0 bases, with 15 bases between. Looked up from germline, CDR1 is MNHEY and CDR2 is SVGAGI. This CDR3 contains 17 residues. CDR3 sequence: CASSFSFDRTNTGELFF. Written as DNA, the CDR3 is TGTGCCAGCAGTTTCTCCTTTGACAGGACGAACACCGGGGAGCTGTTTTTT.

The rearrangement links TRBV7-2 to TRBJ2-5, with TRBD2 matching 10 bases. J lost 11 bases, V lost 5 bases, and 20 bases had no gene match. The germline gives CDR1 SGHTA, CDR2 FQGNSA. CDR3 length: 17 amino acids. The CDR3 loop is CASSLEGTSGTGSEQYF. The CDR3 DNA sequence: TGTGCCAGCAGCCTAGAGGGAACTAGCGGGACCGGTAGTGAGCAGTACTTC.

V and J are TRBV7-2 and TRBJ2-3; 9 nucleotides match TRBD2. V lost 5 bases to trimming and J lost 6 bases; unmatched junction nucleotides: 6. The CDR3 length is 14 residues. The germline gives CDR1 SGHTA, CDR2 FQGNSA. The CDR3 is CASSQSGRYDTQYF. The CDR3 bases are TGTGCCAGCAGCCAAAGCGGGAGGTATGATACGCAGTATTTT.

This clonotype was counted between two and nine times. The J gene is TRBJ2-7, the V gene TRBV28, with TRBD2 matching over 8 bases. V was clipped by 2 bases and J by 2 bases; unmatched bases: 2. This CDR3 spans 14 amino acids. The germline CDR1 and CDR2 sequences are MDHEN and SYDVKM. CDR3: CASSLISGTYEQYF. CDR3 bases: TGTGCCAGCAGTTTAATTAGCGGGACCTACGAGCAGTACTTC.

V gene TRBV20-1 combines with J gene TRBJ2-5; tentatively, D is TRBD2 (6 bases). The better agreement between TRBJ2-7 and the DNA end casts doubt on the J call. Germline CDR1 reads DFQATT; CDR2 reads SNEGSKA (reference sequence). The CDR3 contains 14 residues. CDR3 coding DNA: TGCAGTGCCACACCGGGAGTGAAAGCTTACGAGCAGTACTTC. It specifies CSATPGVKAYEQYF.

This clonotype was recorded only once. A junction end diverges from the germline sequence, so it may reflect a read error. The gene calls are TRBV20-1 and TRBJ1-5; D unresolved. There are 17 residues in the CDR3. Germline V gene sequence: CDR1 DFQATT, CDR2 SNEGSKA (reference sequence). The CDR3 DNA is TGCAATGCTAGAGATGGGTCGAATCCCGCAAGCAATCAGCCCCAGCATTTT. It encodes CNARDGSNPASNQPQHF.

The V and J genes are TRBV6-6 and TRBJ2-4; TRBD2 agrees at 9 bases. TRBJ2-7 explains the end of the DNA better; the J call may be wrong. The CDR3 loop spans 14 amino acids. The germline V gene encodes CDR1 MNHNY and CDR2 SVGAGI (reference sequence). The CDR3 DNA reads TGTGCCAGCAGTTACGGCGGGGGGGCTTACGAGCAGTACTTC. Its translation: CASSYGGGAYEQYF.

The rearrangement uses TRBV5-4 and TRBJ2-1; possibly TRBD1 or TRBD2 for D (5 bases each). This CDR3 spans 16 amino acids. V lost 3 bases and J 6 bases, leaving 19 bases between the germline ends. Per the germline V gene, CDR1 is SGHNT and CDR2 is YYREEE (reference sequence). The CDR3 DNA reads as TGTGCCAGCAGCTCCCGCCGGGACCCAGAAGGCAATGAGCAGTTCTTC. This sequence encodes CASSSRRDPEGNEQFF. The variable domain in full, with the rest retrieved from reference TRBV5-4 and TRBJ2-1, is ETGVTQSPTHLIKTRGQQVTLRCSSQSGHNTVSWYQQALGQGPQFIFQYYREEENGRGNFPPRFSGLQFPNYSSELNVNALELDDSALYLCASSSRRDPEGNEQFFGPGTRLTVL.

The chain joins TRBV20-1 to TRBJ2-5; perhaps TRBD1 as D (9 bases). V was clipped by 5 bases and J by 7 bases, with 23 bases between them. This CDR3 comprises 15 residues. Germline lookup yields CDR1 DFQATT and CDR2 SNEGSKA (reference sequence). The CDR3: CSAGRQQGAGGTQYF. Here the CDR3 DNA reads TGCAGTGCTGGACGCCAACAGGGGGCGGGAGGGACCCAGTACTTC.

In regard to this clonotype: The junction departs from the called germline gene at one end, perhaps through a read error. The rearrangement links TRBV5-5 to TRBJ1-5; D may be TRBD1 (6 bases). There are 14 residues in the CDR3. Germline loops: CDR1 SGHKS, CDR2 YYEKEE (reference sequence). The CDR3 DNA is TGTGCCGGCAGCTCGGGGGCGAGCTATCAGCCCCAGCATTTT. This translates into CAGSSGASYQPQHF.

In its sample, this clonotype was seen a few times. The chain uses TRBV20-1 and TRBJ2-3; the match to TRBD2 covers 7 bases. Trimming at V came to 3 bases and at J to 1 base, leaving 4 bases not matched to a gene. Germline V lookup: CDR1 DFQATT, CDR2 SNEGSKA (reference sequence). The length of the CDR3 is 14 residues. The CDR3 bases are TGCAGTGCTAGCGGGAGGACGGGCACAGATACGCAGTATTTT. It translates to CSASGRTGTDTQYF.

This chain joins TRBV6-5 and TRBJ2-1; 8 positions match TRBD1. There are 13 residues in the CDR3. Trimming cost V 7 bases and J 9 bases; bases outside gene matches: 8. Germline CDR1 and CDR2: MNHEY and SVGAGI. The CDR3 loop reads CASTHGQGAEQFF. CDR3 sequence (DNA): TGTGCCAGCACCCATGGACAGGGTGCTGAGCAGTTCTTC.